This T cell receptor (beta chain) came from a study of beta chain features in type 1 diabetes. Findings and limits, study-wide: For Type 1 diabetes patients, all four CD4+ subsets carried TCRB CDR3s that were moderately but significantly shorter. Patients and controls would share equally any PCR tilt toward shorter templates. The study left unresolved whether HLA type influences TCRB rearrangement.

Isolation of CD4+ naive, central memory, regulatory and stem cell-like memory cells was achieved by sorting via CD45RO/CCR7/CD25/CD127/CD95/CD27. In germline, CDR1 is SGHDT, CDR2 YYEEEE. Trimming left V 2 bases short and J 6 bases short, with 13 bases between. CDR3 length: 14 residues. Expressed TCRB transcripts were sequenced because the isolated RNA had all been reverse transcribed beforehand. Only in-frame clones appear in the TCRdb table, and some are missing; sequencing was by immunoSEQ multiplex PCR. The data contain approximately 260,000 clones, approximately 25% of them singletons. This clone was detected a few times. Its specificity is not known.

J is TRBJ2-3 and V is TRBV5-6; weak D call: TRBD1 (5 bases). The sample taken for sequencing was naive CD4+ T cells from blood. The clonotype originates from a woman between 25 and 40 years old with type 1 diabetes. CDR3 bases: TGTGCCAGCAGCTTATACAGGCCCCCTGATACGCAGTATTTT. Its protein product is CASSLYRPPDTQYF.